These 23 T cell receptor beta chains were sequenced from one sample in a study of ipilimumab plus nivolumab after autologous stem cell transplantation. The table came from immunoSEQ multiplex PCR; TCRdb's copy has only in-frame clones and leaves some out. The table includes about 83,000 clones, 83% detected once. The sample here was PBMCs, taken in a trial of ipilimumab plus nivolumab as post-transplant consolidation. Source of these receptors: a male donor with diffuse large B-cell lymphoma.

The J gene is TRBJ2-3, the V gene TRBV7-2, with a tentative D call TRBD2 (7 bases). The V end lost 6 bases, the J end lost 6 bases, and 19 bases lay between the germline ends. Germline assignment: CDR1 SGHTA and CDR2 FQGNSA. The CDR3 runs to 15 residues. The CDR3 spells CASSMGGANSDTQYF. CDR3 coding DNA: TGTGCCAGCAGTATGGGGGGGGCAAATTCCGATACGCAGTATTTT.

The rearrangement uses TRBV7-2 and TRBJ2-5; tentative D call: TRBD2 (6 bases). The CDR3 sequence is 16 residues long. CDR1 and CDR2 (germline): SGHTA, FQGNSA. Trimming pared 2 bases from V and 4 bases from J, leaving 17 bases between. This chain's CDR3 is CASSLLGGGGVETQYF. The DNA of the CDR3 is TGTGCCAGCAGCTTACTGGGCGGCGGCGGGGTAGAGACCCAGTACTTC.

This clone is a singleton in its sample. The chain uses TRBV19 and TRBJ2-5; 8 bases map to TRBD1. V shed 5 bases, J shed 4 bases, and the junction held 9 bases outside the gene matches. This CDR3 is built from 15 residues. The germline gives CDR1 LNHDA, CDR2 SQIVND (reference sequence). CDR3 nucleotides: TGTGCCAGTAGTCCCCGGACAGGGCTAGGAGAGACCCAGTACTTC. Translation: CASSPRTGLGETQYF.

The V and J genes are TRBV27 and TRBJ2-5, with D possibly being TRBD2 (6 bases). The CDR3 is made up of 16 amino acids. CDR1 and CDR2 (germline): MNHEY, SMNVEV (reference sequence). V lost 2 bases to trimming and J lost 2 bases, with 15 bases between them. The CDR3 protein is CASSLTSRDLQETQYF. The CDR3 nucleotides are TGTGCCAGCAGTTTAACCTCGAGGGACTTACAAGAGACCCAGTACTTC.

The rearrangement links TRBV29-1 to TRBJ2-7; D is possibly TRBD2 (7 bases). The V gene lost 4 bases and the J gene lost 0 bases, with 13 bases spanning the gap. CDR3 length: 14 residues. Germline CDR1 is SQVTM and CDR2 is ANQGSEA. Here the CDR3 DNA reads TGCAGCGTTGGGGGGGGCAGGGGCTCCTACGAGCAGTACTTC. Translated: CSVGGGRGSYEQYF.

This chain links TRBV30 with TRBJ2-7, with 8 bases aligning to TRBD2. The germline CDR1 and CDR2 sequences are GTSNPN and SVGIG (reference sequence). The CDR3 runs 14 residues. V shed 5 bases, J shed 2 bases, and the junction held 8 bases outside the gene matches. CDR3 coding DNA: TGTGCCTGGCGGTCGCGCGGGGGGACCTACGAGCAGTACTTC. Translating gives CAWRSRGGTYEQYF.

The genes are TRBV7-8 and TRBJ1-1; D is unresolved. The V end lost 1 base, the J end lost 0 bases, and 9 bases lay between the germline ends. The CDR3 runs 15 residues. CDR1 SGHVS and CDR2 FQNEAQ come from the germline V gene. CDR3 in amino acids: CASSLEYRMNTEAFF. In DNA form, the CDR3 reads TGTGCCAGCAGCTTAGAATATCGTATGAACACTGAAGCTTTCTTT.

The gene calls are TRBV2 and TRBJ1-1; 12 positions match TRBD1. The V gene end was trimmed by 5 bases and the J gene end by 5 bases; junction bases not matched to a gene: 3. This CDR3 contains 14 residues. From germline, CDR1 is SNHLY and CDR2 FYNNEI. The CDR3 spells CASSRGQGATEAFF. The CDR3 region has the DNA TGTGCCAGCAGTAGGGGACAGGGGGCGACTGAAGCTTTCTTT.

The rearrangement uses TRBV9 and TRBJ2-7, with 8 bases fitting TRBD1. CDR1 is SGDLS and CDR2 is YYNGEE in the germline V gene. With V trimmed by 4 bases and J by 2 bases, 17 bases remained unmatched. CDR3 size: 18 residues. Here the CDR3 reads CASSPRIDRGRYAYEQYF. DNA of the CDR3: TGTGCCAGCAGCCCGCGGATAGACAGGGGAAGATATGCCTACGAGCAGTACTTC.

This clone has only a few counts. V usage is TRBV13 and J usage is TRBJ1-1; possibly TRBD1 for D (5 bases). CDR1 and CDR2 (germline): PRHDT, FYEKMQ (reference sequence). This CDR3 contains 14 residues. V lost 4 bases, J lost 1 base, and 10 bases lay in between. This CDR3 reads CASSYDGGNTEAFF. The CDR3 DNA is TGTGCCAGCAGCTACGATGGGGGGAACACTGAAGCTTTCTTT.

The gene calls are TRBV5-4 and TRBJ2-1, with 10 nucleotides matching TRBD1. The CDR3 consists of 15 residues. Losses at the gene ends were 4 bases for V and 4 bases for J; bases not matched to a gene: 5. Per the germline V gene, CDR1 is SGHNT and CDR2 is YYREEE (reference sequence). The chain's CDR3 is CASSGGTGEYNEQFF. CDR3 sequence (DNA): TGTGCCAGCAGCGGGGGGACAGGGGAGTACAATGAGCAGTTCTTC.

The chain is built from TRBV11-1 and TRBJ2-1; D is perhaps TRBD1 (6 bases). Germline lookup yields CDR1 SGHAT and CDR2 FQDESV (reference sequence). The CDR3 consists of 15 residues. Trimming removed 5 bases from V and 3 bases from J, with 14 bases in between. The CDR3 DNA follows: TGTGCCAGCAGCCGCGGTCTACAGGGCTACAATGAGCAGTTCTTC. The encoded protein is CASSRGLQGYNEQFF.

The chain carries TRBV9 and TRBJ2-1; the D is unclear. The CDR3 totals 15 residues. V dropped 1 base and J dropped 5 bases, with 13 bases sitting between them. Germline assignment: CDR1 SGDLS and CDR2 YYNGEE. The CDR3 nucleotides are TGTGCCAGCAGCGTAATGGCAGGCCGGAACAATGAGCAGTTCTTC. It encodes CASSVMAGRNNEQFF.

The J gene is TRBJ2-7, the V gene TRBV7-6; perhaps TRBD1 as D (5 bases). The germline V gene encodes CDR1 SGHVS and CDR2 FNYEAQ. V was pared by 1 base and J by 0 bases, with 7 bases between. CDR3 size: 14 residues. CDR3 loop: CASSLDRHSYEQYF. Written as DNA, the CDR3 is TGTGCCAGCAGCTTAGACAGGCACTCCTACGAGCAGTACTTC. Together with reference TRBV7-6 and TRBJ2-7, the CDR3 gives the full variable domain: GAGVSQSPRYKVTKRGQDVALRCDPISGHVSLYWYRQALGQGPEFLTYFNYEAQQDKSGLPNDRFSAERPEGSISTLTIQRTEQRDSAMYRCASSLDRHSYEQYFGPGTRLTVT.

The rearrangement joins TRBV11-2 to TRBJ1-4; D is perhaps TRBD1 (5 bases). The CDR3 is made up of 13 amino acids. V shed 5 bases and J shed 8 bases, with 12 bases lying between them. Germline CDR1 is SGHAT and CDR2 is FQNNGV. Here the CDR3 reads CASSPGEGEKLFF. CDR3 sequence (DNA): TGTGCCAGCAGCCCGGGGGAAGGCGAAAAACTGTTTTTT. Complete variable domain (other parts from reference TRBV11-2 and TRBJ1-4): EAGVAQSPRYKIIEKRQSVAFWCNPISGHATLYWYQQILGQGPKLLIQFQNNGVVDDSQLPKDRFSAERLKGVDSTLKIQPAKLEDSAVYLCASSPGEGEKLFFGSGTQLSVL.

The chain carries TRBV18 and TRBJ1-2; no firm D call. The CDR3 runs 15 residues. V was clipped by 6 bases and J by 0 bases, with 14 bases between them. The germline gives CDR1 KGHSH, CDR2 LQKENI. The CDR3 spells CASSRSDGANYGYTF. CDR3 DNA: TGTGCCAGCTCCCGGTCGGACGGAGCTAACTATGGCTACACCTTC.

The rearrangement links TRBV10-3 to TRBJ2-7, with 7 positions matching TRBD2. CDR3 length: 14 amino acids. CDR1 is ENHRY, CDR2 SYGVKD, per germline. The junction had 7 bases not matched to a gene; V was cut back by 7 bases and J by 1 base. The CDR3 DNA follows: TGTGCCATCAAAACCAGCGGGGATTCCTACGAGCAGTACTTC. Its translation: CAIKTSGDSYEQYF.

The rearrangement uses TRBV10-3 and TRBJ2-2; the D gene is possibly TRBD1 (5 bases). V gave up 4 bases and J gave up 0 bases, with 12 bases separating them. The CDR3 spans 16 residues. Germline V gene data show CDR1 as ENHRY and CDR2 as SYGVKD. The CDR3 sequence: CAISGTGAANTGELFF. The CDR3 coding sequence is TGTGCCATCAGTGGAACAGGTGCAGCGAACACCGGGGAGCTGTTTTTT.

This chain joins TRBV6-1 and TRBJ2-3; 8 bases align to TRBD2. Per germline, CDR1 MNHNS and CDR2 SASEGT. The CDR3 is made up of 14 amino acids. Trimming cost V 7 bases and J 1 base; bases outside gene matches: 4. CDR3: CASTPGGGTDTQYF. In DNA, the CDR3 is TGTGCCAGCACACCCGGGGGGGGCACAGATACGCAGTATTTT.

This chain joins TRBV27 and TRBJ2-7; D gene unclear. Trimming stripped 3 bases from V and 5 bases from J, with 8 bases between. This CDR3 contains 12 residues. The V gene's germline CDR1 is MNHEY and CDR2 SMNVEV (reference sequence). DNA for the CDR3: TGTGCCAGCAGTTTCGAAGATGACGAGCAGTACTTC. It is translated as CASSFEDDEQYF.

The chain carries TRBV9 and TRBJ2-1, with 8 bases matching TRBD2. This CDR3 has 15 amino acids. The trim removed 0 bases at V and 9 bases at J, leaving 8 bases unmatched. CDR1 and CDR2 (germline): SGDLS, YYNGEE. The CDR3 protein is CASSVAGGQFFEQFF. The DNA of the CDR3 is TGTGCCAGCAGCGTAGCGGGGGGGCAGTTTTTTGAGCAGTTCTTC.

This sequence joins TRBV5-1 and TRBJ2-7, with D maybe TRBD2 (5 bases). This CDR3 comprises 12 residues. Per the germline V gene, CDR1 is SGHRS and CDR2 is YFSETQ. The V and J ends lost 5 bases and 6 bases respectively, with 12 bases between them. This chain's CDR3 is CASSIEGVEQYF. As DNA, the CDR3 is TGCGCCAGCAGTATAGAGGGTGTCGAGCAGTACTTC. Looking up the rest from reference TRBV5-1 and TRBJ2-7 gives the full variable domain: KAGVTQTPRYLIKTRGQQVTLSCSPISGHRSVSWYQQTPGQGLQFLFEYFSETQRNKGNFPGRFSGRQFSNSRSEMNVSTLELGDSALYLCASSIEGVEQYFGPGTRLTVT.

The rearrangement joins TRBV27 to TRBJ2-7, with 7 positions matching TRBD1. Germline V gene data show CDR1 as MNHEY and CDR2 as SMNVEV (reference sequence). The CDR3 has 15 residues. V was clipped by 3 bases and J by 1 base; unmatched bases: 6. As DNA, the CDR3 is TGTGCCAGCAGTTTTAGGGGGCGAGGGTCCTACGAGCAGTACTTC. Encoded protein: CASSFRGRGSYEQYF.